These 13 T cell receptor beta chains share one sample of origin, sequenced in a study of blood T cells in healthy people across ages. It was with a sample-barcoded 5' primer and a J-beta primer mix that a second PCR of about 7 to 12 cycles was run. Via MiXCR, TCRdb re-called the 5' RACE reads, giving one row per CDR3 protein. The data hold over 600,000 distinct CDR3 sequences, with 20% to 25% observed a single time. Sequencing was performed on blood. Every receptor here comes from a man between 65 and 85 years old in good health.

This clonotype was recorded a few times. The genes are TRBV20-1 and TRBJ2-1; TRBD2 agrees at 11 bases. This CDR3 has 19 amino acids. Germline lookup yields CDR1 DFQATT and CDR2 SNEGSKA (reference sequence). V was pared by 6 bases and J by 0 bases, with 16 bases of the junction left unmatched. CDR3 loop: CSASPTGGLAVSSYNEQFF. The CDR3 bases are TGCAGTGCCTCTCCGACAGGGGGACTAGCGGTGAGCTCCTACAATGAGCAGTTCTTC.

The chain is built from TRBV20-1 and TRBJ1-4; TRBD1 matches at 9 bases. V trimming: 0 bases; J trimming: 4 bases; junction bases outside the gene matches: 3. CDR1 and CDR2 from the germline V gene are DFQATT and SNEGSKA (reference sequence). The CDR3 contains 15 residues. The CDR3 DNA reads as TGCAGTGCTAGAGATGGGACAGGGTTTAATGAAAAACTGTTTTTT. Encoded protein: CSARDGTGFNEKLFF.

The chain employs TRBV3-1 and TRBJ2-5; possible D gene TRBD2, 6 bases. The J call may be faulty, since TRBJ2-1 better matches the DNA end. CDR3 length: 12 residues. Germline CDR1 is LGHDT and CDR2 is YNNKEL (reference sequence). This CDR3 reads CASSQAGAEQFF. CDR3 coding DNA: TGTGCCAGCAGCCAAGCGGGAGCTGAGCAGTTCTTC.

This chain connects TRBV11-2 to TRBJ2-7, with 7 bases matching TRBD2. The CDR3 totals 17 residues. V trimming: 1 base; J trimming: 1 base; junction bases outside the gene matches: 10. Germline CDR1 is SGHAT and CDR2 is FQNNGV. CDR3 bases: TGTGCCAGCAGCTTAGGACGGGGGGAGACTCAGTCCTACGAGCAGTACTTC. Its translation is CASSLGRGETQSYEQYF.

This clonotype was recorded a few times. The V call is TRBV29-1, the J call TRBJ2-5; TRBD2 is a possible D gene (5 bases). The length of the CDR3 is 18 residues. Looked up from germline, CDR1 is SQVTM and CDR2 is ANQGSEA. V was clipped by 0 bases and J by 0 bases, with 20 bases between them. The CDR3 loop is CSVEDFGGPMEDQETQYF. As DNA, the CDR3 is TGCAGCGTTGAAGATTTCGGCGGTCCCATGGAGGACCAAGAGACCCAGTACTTC.

The chain carries TRBV7-4 and TRBJ2-2; D perhaps matches TRBD2 (6 bases). From germline, CDR1 is SGHVT and CDR2 SQSDAQ. V was shortened by 5 bases and J by 8 bases, with 24 bases between the two germline ends. The CDR3 extends over 17 amino acids. The CDR3 loop is CASSEGGPSPCTGELFF. The CDR3 bases are TGTGCCAGCAGCGAAGGAGGGCCCTCACCTTGTACGGGGGAGCTGTTTTTT.

This clonotype has just a few counts. This CDR3 reads CASSESGGTGELFF. The CDR3 DNA follows: TGTGCCAGCAGTGAATCCGGGGGGACCGGGGAGCTGTTTTTT. This chain joins TRBV2 and TRBJ2-2; the match to TRBD2 covers 7 bases. This CDR3 has 14 residues. Germline V CDR1 and CDR2: SNHLY, FYNNEI. V gave up 2 bases and J gave up 5 bases; unmatched junction bases: 2.

At least ten counts were recorded for this clonotype. The V gene is TRBV10-3, the J gene TRBJ2-4; the match to TRBD2 covers 8 bases. Germline CDR1 and CDR2: ENHRY and SYGVKD. The CDR3 is made up of 14 amino acids. After removal of 6 bases from V and 10 bases from J, the junction contained 11 bases not matched to a gene. CDR3 coding DNA: TGTGCCATCAGCCGGGACTACGGGAGGGGGATTCAGTACTTC. Translated: CAISRDYGRGIQYF.

This clonotype was seen only a few times. V usage is TRBV3-1 and J usage is TRBJ1-1, with D hard to call. CDR3 length: 15 amino acids. Trimming shortened V by 1 base and J by 0 bases, and 9 bases separated the two germline ends. Germline V gene lookup returns CDR1 LGHDT and CDR2 YNNKEL (reference sequence). CDR3 nucleotide sequence: TGTGCCAGCAGCCAAGGGACGGCACTGAACACTGAAGCTTTCTTT. The encoded protein is CASSQGTALNTEAFF.

The chain combines TRBV10-3 with TRBJ2-7; 8 bases line up with TRBD2. The V and J ends lost 4 bases and 5 bases, in that order; junction bases with no gene match: 4. Germline CDR1 and CDR2: ENHRY and SYGVKD. CDR3 length: 13 amino acids. CDR3 bases: TGTGCCATCAGTGGGGCGGGGGGCAACGAGCAGTACTTC. The encoded protein is CAISGAGGNEQYF.

As regards this clonotype: At one end the junction does not follow the germline gene, possibly because of a read error. The chain employs TRBV7-9 and TRBJ2-3; D is ambiguous. CDR1 SEHNR and CDR2 FQNEAQ come from the germline V gene (reference sequence). This CDR3 spans 15 amino acids. CDR3 nucleotide sequence: TGTGCCGGCAGCCCGGACCCAGTTCAAGCAGATACGCAGTATTTT. This gives the protein CAGSPDPVQADTQYF.

The table lists this clonotype with a few counts. The chain couples TRBV10-3 to TRBJ2-3; 7 bases match TRBD1. The junction had 2 bases not matched to a gene; V was cut back by 3 bases and J by 2 bases. Germline V gene lookup returns CDR1 ENHRY and CDR2 SYGVKD. The CDR3 contains 14 residues. CDR3 loop: CAISEGQDTDTQYF. The CDR3 coding sequence is TGTGCCATCAGTGAAGGACAGGACACAGATACGCAGTATTTT.

This clonotype was counted ten times or more. The chain has TRBV20-1 and TRBJ2-1, with no clear D. V was shortened by 6 bases and J by 2 bases, with 11 bases between the two germline ends. Germline assignment: CDR1 DFQATT and CDR2 SNEGSKA (reference sequence). The CDR3 runs 13 residues. CDR3 in DNA: TGCAGTGCCCGGACGGACCCCTACAATGAGCAGTTCTTC. Encoded protein: CSARTDPYNEQFF.